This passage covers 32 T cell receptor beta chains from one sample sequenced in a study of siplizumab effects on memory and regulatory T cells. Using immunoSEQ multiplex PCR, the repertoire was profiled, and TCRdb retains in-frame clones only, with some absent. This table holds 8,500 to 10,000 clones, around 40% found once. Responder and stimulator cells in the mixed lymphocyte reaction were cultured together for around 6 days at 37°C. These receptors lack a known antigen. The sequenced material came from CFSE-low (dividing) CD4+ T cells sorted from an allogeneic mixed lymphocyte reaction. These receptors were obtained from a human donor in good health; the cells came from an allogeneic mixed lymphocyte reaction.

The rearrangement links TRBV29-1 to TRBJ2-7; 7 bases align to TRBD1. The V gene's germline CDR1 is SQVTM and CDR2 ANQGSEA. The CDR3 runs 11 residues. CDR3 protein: CTLTGNHEQYF. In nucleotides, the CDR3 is TGCACCCTGACAGGGAACCACGAGCAGTACTTC.

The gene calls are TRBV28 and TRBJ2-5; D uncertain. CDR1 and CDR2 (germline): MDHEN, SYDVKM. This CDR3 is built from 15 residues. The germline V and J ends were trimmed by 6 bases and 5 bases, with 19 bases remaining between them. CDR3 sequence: CASSSRARTWETQYF. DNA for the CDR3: TGTGCCAGCAGCTCCCGGGCGCGGACCTGGGAGACCCAGTACTTC.

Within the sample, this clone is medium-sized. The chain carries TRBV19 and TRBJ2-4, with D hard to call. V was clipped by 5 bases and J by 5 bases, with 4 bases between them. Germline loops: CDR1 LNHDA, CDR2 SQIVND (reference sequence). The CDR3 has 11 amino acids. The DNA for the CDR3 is TGTGCCAGTAGTCGAGAAAACATTCAGTACTTC. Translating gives CASSRENIQYF.

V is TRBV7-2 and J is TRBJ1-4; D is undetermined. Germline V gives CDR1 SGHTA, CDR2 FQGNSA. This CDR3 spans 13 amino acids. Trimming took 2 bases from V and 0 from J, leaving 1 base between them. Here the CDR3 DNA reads TGTGCCAGCAGCTTACCAACTAATGAAAAACTGTTTTTT. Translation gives CASSLPTNEKLFF.

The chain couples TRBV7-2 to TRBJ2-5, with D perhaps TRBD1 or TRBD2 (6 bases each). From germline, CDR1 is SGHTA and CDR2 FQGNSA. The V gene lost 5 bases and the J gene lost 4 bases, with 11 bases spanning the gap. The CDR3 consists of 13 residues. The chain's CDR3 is CASSPGAVETQYF. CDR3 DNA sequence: TGTGCCAGCAGCCCGGGGGCGGTAGAGACCCAGTACTTC. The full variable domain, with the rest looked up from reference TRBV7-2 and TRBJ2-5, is GAGVSQSPSNKVTEKGKDVELRCDPISGHTALYWYRQSLGQGLEFLIYFQGNSAPDKSGLPSDRFSAERTGGSVSTLTIQRTQQEDSAVYLCASSPGAVETQYFGPGTRLLVL.

CDR3 protein: CASSVDHRTDTQYF. The DNA of the CDR3 is TGTGCCAGCAGCGTAGATCACAGAACAGATACGCAGTATTTT. The chain carries TRBV9 and TRBJ2-3; D is ambiguous. Germline values: CDR1 SGDLS, CDR2 YYNGEE. V was trimmed by 0 bases and J by 3 bases, leaving 8 bases between them. The CDR3 is 14 amino acids. Based on the CDR3 plus reference TRBV9 and TRBJ2-3, the full variable domain is DSGVTQTPKHLITATGQRVTLRCSPRSGDLSVYWYQQSLDQGLQFLIQYYNGEERAKGNILERFSAQQFPDLHSELNLSSLELGDSALYFCASSVDHRTDTQYFGPGTRLTVL.

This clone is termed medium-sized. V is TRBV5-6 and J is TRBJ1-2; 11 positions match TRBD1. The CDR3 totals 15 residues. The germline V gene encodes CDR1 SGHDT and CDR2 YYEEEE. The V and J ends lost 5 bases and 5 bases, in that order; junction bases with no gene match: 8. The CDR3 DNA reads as TGTGCCAGCAGACCCGGGACAGGGGGTCGTTATGGCTACACCTTC. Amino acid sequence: CASRPGTGGRYGYTF. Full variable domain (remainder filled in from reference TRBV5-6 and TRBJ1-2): DAGVTQSPTHLIKTRGQQVTLRCSPKSGHDTVSWYQQALGQGPQFIFQYYEEEERQRGNFPDRFSGHQFPNYSSELNVNALLLGDSALYLCASRPGTGGRYGYTFGSGTRLTVV.

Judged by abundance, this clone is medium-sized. CDR3 loop: CASSIIWTRDTEAFF. CDR3 nucleotide sequence: TGTGCCAGTAGTATAATTTGGACGAGGGACACTGAAGCTTTCTTT. The chain uses TRBV19 and TRBJ1-1; D is unclear. V lost 2 bases and J 3 bases, leaving 13 bases between the germline ends. The germline V gene encodes CDR1 LNHDA and CDR2 SQIVND (reference sequence). This CDR3 has 15 amino acids.

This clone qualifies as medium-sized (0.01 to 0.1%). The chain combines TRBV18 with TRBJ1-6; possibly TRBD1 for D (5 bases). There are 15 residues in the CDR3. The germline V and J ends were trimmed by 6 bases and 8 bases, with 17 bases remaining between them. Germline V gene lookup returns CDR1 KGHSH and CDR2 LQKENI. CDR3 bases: TGTGCCAGCTCCAATAGACAGCCAAGTGATTCACCCCTCCACTTT. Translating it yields CASSNRQPSDSPLHF.

The CDR3 is CASSETGVGELFF. As DNA, the CDR3 is TGTGCCAGCAGCGAGACAGGGGTCGGGGAGCTGTTTTTT. The chain uses TRBV7-9 and TRBJ2-2, with 8 bases identical to TRBD1. Looked up from germline, CDR1 is SEHNR and CDR2 is FQNEAQ (reference sequence). The CDR3 totals 13 residues. The ends lost 5 bases at V and 7 bases at J; junction bases unmatched: 3.

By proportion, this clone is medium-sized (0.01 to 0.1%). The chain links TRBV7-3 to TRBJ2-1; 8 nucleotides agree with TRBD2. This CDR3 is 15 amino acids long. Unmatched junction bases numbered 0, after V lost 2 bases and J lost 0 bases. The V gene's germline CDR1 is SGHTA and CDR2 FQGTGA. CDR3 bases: TGTGCCAGCAGCTTACTAGCGGGCTCCTACAATGAGCAGTTCTTC. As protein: CASSLLAGSYNEQFF. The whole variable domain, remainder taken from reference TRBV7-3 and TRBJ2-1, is GAGVSQTPSNKVTEKGKYVELRCDPISGHTALYWYRQSLGQGPEFLIYFQGTGAADDSGLPNDRFFAVRPEGSVSTLKIQRTERGDSAVYLCASSLLAGSYNEQFFGPGTRLTVL.

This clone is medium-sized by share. For the CDR3, the DNA is TGTGCCAGTAAAGTAGGGGGTATCCAAGAGACCCAGTACTTC. Protein: CASKVGGIQETQYF. This chain connects TRBV6-1 to TRBJ2-5, with D perhaps matching TRBD1 (6 bases). This CDR3 comprises 14 residues. Germline V lookup: CDR1 MNHNS, CDR2 SASEGT. V lost 9 bases to trimming and J lost 1 base, with 15 bases between them.

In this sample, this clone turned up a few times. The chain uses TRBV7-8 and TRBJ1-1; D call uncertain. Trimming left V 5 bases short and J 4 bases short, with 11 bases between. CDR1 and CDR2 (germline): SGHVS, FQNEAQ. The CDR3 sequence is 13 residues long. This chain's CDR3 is CASSPRVGTEAFF. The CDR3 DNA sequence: TGTGCCAGCAGCCCCCGCGTCGGCACTGAAGCTTTCTTT.

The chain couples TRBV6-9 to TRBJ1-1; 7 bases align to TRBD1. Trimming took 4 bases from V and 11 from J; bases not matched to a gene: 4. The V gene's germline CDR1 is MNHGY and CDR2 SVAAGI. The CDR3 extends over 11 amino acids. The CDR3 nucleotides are TGTGCCAGCAGTTTACAGGGGACGGCTTTCTTT. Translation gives CASSLQGTAFF.

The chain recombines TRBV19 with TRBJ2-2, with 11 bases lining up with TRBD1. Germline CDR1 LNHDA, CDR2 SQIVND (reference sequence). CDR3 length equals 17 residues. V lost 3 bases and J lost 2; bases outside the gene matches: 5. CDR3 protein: CASSIFGQGANTGELFF. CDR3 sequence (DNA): TGTGCCAGTAGTATTTTTGGACAGGGGGCCAACACCGGGGAGCTGTTTTTT.

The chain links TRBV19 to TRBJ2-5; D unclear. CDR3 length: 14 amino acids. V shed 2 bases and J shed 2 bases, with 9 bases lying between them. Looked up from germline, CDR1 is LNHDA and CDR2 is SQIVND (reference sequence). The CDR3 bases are TGTGCCAGTAGTATAAGGGCGGTACAAGAGACCCAGTACTTC. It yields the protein CASSIRAVQETQYF.

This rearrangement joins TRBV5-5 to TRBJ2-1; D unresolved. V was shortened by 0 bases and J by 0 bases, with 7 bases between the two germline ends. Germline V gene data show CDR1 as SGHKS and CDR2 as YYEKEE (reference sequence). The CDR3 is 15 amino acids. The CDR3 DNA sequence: TGTGCCAGCAGCTTGGGCAGAAGCTCCTACAATGAGCAGTTCTTC. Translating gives CASSLGRSSYNEQFF.

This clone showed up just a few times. CDR3 DNA: TGCAGCGTGGGACAGGGACAGTACGAGCAGTACTTC. This codes for CSVGQGQYEQYF. The chain has TRBV29-1 and TRBJ2-7; 9 nucleotides match TRBD1. The germline V gene has CDR1 SQVTM and CDR2 ANQGSEA. The CDR3 covers 12 residues. With V trimmed by 6 bases and J by 4 bases, 4 bases remained unmatched.

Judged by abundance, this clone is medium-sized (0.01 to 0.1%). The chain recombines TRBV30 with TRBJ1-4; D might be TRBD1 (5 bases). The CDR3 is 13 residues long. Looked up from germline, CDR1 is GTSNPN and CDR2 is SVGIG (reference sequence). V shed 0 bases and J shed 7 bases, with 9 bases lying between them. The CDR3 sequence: CAWSVGPGEKLFF. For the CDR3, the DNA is TGTGCCTGGAGTGTGGGGCCTGGTGAAAAACTGTTTTTT.

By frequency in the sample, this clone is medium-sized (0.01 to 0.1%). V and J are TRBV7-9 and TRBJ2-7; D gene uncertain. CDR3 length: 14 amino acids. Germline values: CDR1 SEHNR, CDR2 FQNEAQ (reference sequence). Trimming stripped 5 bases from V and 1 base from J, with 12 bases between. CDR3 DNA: TGTGCCAGCAGCCCCCCTGGCCCTTCCTACGAGCAGTACTTC. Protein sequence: CASSPPGPSYEQYF.

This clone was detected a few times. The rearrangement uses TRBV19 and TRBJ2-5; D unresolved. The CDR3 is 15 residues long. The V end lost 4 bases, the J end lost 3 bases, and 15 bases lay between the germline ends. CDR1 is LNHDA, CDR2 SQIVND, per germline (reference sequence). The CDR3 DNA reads TGTGCCAGTAGTAAGACAACTATCGAAAAAGAGACCCAGTACTTC. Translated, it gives CASSKTTIEKETQYF.

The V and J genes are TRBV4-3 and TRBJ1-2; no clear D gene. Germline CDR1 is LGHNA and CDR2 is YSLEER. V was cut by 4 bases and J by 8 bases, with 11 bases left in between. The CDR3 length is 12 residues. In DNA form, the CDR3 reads TGCGCCAGCAGCCTCCCCCAGGCGGGCTACACCTTC. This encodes CASSLPQAGYTF.

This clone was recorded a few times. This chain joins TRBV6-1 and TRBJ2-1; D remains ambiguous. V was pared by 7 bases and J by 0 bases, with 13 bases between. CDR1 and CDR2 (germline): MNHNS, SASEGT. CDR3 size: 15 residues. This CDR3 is CASNVGTSSYNEQFF. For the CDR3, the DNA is TGTGCCAGCAATGTTGGCACGAGCTCCTACAATGAGCAGTTCTTC.

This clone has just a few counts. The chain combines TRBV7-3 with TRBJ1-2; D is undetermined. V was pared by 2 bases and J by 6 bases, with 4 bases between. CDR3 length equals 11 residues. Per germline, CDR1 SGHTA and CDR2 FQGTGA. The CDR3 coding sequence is TGTGCCAGCAGCTTAGGGGATGGCTACACCTTC. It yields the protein CASSLGDGYTF. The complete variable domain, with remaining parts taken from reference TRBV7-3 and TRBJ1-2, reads GAGVSQTPSNKVTEKGKYVELRCDPISGHTALYWYRQSLGQGPEFLIYFQGTGAADDSGLPNDRFFAVRPEGSVSTLKIQRTERGDSAVYLCASSLGDGYTFGSGTRLTVV.

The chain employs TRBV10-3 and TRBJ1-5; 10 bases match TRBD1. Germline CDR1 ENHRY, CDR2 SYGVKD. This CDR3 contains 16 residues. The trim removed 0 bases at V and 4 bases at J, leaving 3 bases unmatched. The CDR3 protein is CAISESRGQGNQPQHF. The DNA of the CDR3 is TGTGCCATCAGTGAGTCGAGGGGACAGGGGAATCAGCCCCAGCATTTT.

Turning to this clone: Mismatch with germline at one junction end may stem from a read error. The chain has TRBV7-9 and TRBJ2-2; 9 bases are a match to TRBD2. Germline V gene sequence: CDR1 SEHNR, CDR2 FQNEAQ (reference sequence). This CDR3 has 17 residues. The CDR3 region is CASSLAGLAFNTGELFF. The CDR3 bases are TGTGCCAGCAGCCTAGCGGGACTAGCCTTCAACACCGGGGAGCTGTTTTTT.

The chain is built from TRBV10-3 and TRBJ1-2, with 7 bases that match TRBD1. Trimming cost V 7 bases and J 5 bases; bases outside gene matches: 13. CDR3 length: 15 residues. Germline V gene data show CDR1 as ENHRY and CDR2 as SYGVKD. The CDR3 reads CAITSSEGGAYGYTF. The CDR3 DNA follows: TGTGCCATCACCTCTAGTGAAGGGGGCGCATATGGCTACACCTTC.

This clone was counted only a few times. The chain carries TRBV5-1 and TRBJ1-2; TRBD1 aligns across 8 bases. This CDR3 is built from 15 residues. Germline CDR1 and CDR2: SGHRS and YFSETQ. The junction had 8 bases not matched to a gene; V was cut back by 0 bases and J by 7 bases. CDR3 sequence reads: CASSLEGQGIRGYTF. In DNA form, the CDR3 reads TGCGCCAGCAGCTTGGAAGGACAGGGCATTCGTGGCTACACCTTC.

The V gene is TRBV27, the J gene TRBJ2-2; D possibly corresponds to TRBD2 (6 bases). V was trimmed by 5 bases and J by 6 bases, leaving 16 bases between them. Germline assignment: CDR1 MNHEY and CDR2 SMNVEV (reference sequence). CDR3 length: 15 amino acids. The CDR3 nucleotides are TGTGCCAGCAGTCAACTGGGAGGAGGATCCGGGGAGCTGTTTTTT. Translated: CASSQLGGGSGELFF.

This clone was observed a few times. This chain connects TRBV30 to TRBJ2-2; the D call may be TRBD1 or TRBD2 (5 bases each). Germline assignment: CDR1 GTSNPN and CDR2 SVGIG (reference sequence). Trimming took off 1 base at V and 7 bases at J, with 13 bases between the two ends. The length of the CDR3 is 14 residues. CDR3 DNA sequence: TGTGCCTGGAGTGGAGGGACCCCTAACGGGGAGCTGTTTTTT. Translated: CAWSGGTPNGELFF.

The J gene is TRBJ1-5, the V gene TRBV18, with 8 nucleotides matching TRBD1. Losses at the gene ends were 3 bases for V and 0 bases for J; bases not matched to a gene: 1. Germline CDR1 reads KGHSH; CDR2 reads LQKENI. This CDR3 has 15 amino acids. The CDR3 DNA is TGTGCCAGCTCACCGACAGGGGCTAGCAATCAGCCCCAGCATTTT. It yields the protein CASSPTGASNQPQHF. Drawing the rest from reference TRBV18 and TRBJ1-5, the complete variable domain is NAGVMQNPRHLVRRRGQEARLRCSPMKGHSHVYWYRQLPEEGLKFMVYLQKENIIDESGMPKERFSAEFPKEGPSILRIQQVVRGDSAAYFCASSPTGASNQPQHFGDGTRLSIL.

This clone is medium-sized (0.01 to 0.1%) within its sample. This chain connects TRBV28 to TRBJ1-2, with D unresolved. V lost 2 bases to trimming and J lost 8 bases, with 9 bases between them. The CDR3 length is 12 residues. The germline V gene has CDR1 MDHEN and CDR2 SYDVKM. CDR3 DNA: TGTGCCAGCAGTTTACCGGGGTTCGGCTACACCTTC. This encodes CASSLPGFGYTF.